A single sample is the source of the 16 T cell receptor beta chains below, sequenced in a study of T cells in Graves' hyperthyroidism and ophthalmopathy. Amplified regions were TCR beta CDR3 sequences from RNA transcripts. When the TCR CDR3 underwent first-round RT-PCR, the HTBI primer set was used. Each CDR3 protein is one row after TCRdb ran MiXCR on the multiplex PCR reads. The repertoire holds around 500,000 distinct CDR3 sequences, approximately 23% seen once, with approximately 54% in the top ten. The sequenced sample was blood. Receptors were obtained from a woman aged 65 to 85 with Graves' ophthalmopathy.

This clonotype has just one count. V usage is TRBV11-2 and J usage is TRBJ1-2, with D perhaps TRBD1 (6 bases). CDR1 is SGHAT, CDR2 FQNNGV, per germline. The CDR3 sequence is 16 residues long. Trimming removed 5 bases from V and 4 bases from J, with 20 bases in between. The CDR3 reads CASSLGGAQPPYGYTF. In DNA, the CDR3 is TGTGCCAGCAGCCTCGGGGGGGCGCAACCGCCCTATGGCTACACCTTC.

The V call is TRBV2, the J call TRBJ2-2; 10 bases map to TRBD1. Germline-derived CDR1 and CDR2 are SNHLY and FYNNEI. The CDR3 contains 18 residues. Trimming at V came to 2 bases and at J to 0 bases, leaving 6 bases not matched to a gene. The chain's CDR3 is CASSERQGASANTGELFF. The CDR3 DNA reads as TGTGCCAGCAGTGAACGACAGGGGGCCTCCGCGAACACCGGGGAGCTGTTTTTT.

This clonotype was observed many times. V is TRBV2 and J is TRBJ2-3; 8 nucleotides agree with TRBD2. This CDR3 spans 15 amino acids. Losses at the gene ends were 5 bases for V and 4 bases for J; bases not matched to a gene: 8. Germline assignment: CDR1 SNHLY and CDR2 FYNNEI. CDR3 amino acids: CASSRDSGNSDTQYF. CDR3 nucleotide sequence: TGTGCCAGCAGTAGGGATAGCGGGAATTCAGATACGCAGTATTTT.

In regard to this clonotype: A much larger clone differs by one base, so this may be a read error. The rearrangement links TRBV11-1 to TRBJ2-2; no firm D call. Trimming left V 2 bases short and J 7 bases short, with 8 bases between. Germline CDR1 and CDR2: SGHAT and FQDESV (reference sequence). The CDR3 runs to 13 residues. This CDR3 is CASSLMGIGELFF. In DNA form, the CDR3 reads TGTGCCAGCAGCTTAATGGGGATCGGGGAGCTGTTTTTT.

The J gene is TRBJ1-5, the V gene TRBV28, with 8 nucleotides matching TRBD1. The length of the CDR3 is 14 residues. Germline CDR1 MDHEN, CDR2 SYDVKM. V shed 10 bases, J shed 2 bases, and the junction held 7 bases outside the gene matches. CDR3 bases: TGTGCCACCCGCGGACAGGGCGGCAATCAGCCCCAGCATTTT. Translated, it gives CATRGQGGNQPQHF.

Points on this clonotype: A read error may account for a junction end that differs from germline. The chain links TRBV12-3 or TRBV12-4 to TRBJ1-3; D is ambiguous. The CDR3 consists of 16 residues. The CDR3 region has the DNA TGTGCCAGCAGTTTAGAACGGAACGTGGCTGGAAACACCATGTATTTT. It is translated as CASSLERNVAGNTMYF.

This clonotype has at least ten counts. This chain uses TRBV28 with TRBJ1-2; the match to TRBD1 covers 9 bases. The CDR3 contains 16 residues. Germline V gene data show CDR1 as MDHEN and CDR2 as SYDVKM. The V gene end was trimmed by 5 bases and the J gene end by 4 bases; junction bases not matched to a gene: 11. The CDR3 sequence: CASSASQGALGYGYTF. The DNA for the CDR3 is TGTGCCAGCAGTGCCTCACAGGGGGCCCTAGGCTATGGCTACACCTTC.

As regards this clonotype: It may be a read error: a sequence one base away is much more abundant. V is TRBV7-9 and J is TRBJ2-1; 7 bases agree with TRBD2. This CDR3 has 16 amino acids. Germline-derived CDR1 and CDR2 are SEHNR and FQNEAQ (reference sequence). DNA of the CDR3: TGTGCCAGCGGCTTAGATTCGGGAGGTTCCTACAATGAGCAGTTCTTC. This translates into CASGLDSGGSYNEQFF.

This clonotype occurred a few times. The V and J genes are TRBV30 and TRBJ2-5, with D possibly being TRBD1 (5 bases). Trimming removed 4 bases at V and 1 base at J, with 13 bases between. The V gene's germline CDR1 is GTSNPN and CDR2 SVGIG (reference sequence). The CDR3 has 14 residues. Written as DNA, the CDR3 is TGTGCCTGGAACCCTGGGGCCGGCCAAGAGACCCAGTACTTC. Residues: CAWNPGAGQETQYF.

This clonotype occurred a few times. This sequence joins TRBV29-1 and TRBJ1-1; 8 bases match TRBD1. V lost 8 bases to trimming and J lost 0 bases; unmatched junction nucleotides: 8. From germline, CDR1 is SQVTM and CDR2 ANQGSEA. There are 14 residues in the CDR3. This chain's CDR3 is CSSRTGSMNTEAFF. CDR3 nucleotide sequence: TGCAGCTCTAGGACAGGGTCTATGAACACTGAAGCTTTCTTT.

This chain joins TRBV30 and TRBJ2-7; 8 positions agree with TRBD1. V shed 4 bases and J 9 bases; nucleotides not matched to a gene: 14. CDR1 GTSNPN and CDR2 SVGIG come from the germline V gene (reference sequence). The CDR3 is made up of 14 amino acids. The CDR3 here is CAWTIGGQDLVQYF. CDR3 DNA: TGTGCCTGGACTATAGGGGGACAGGATTTGGTGCAGTACTTC.

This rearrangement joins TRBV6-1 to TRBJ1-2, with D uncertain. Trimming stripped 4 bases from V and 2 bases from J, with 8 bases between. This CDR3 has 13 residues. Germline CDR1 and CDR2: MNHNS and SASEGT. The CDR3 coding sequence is TGTGCCAGCAGTGGACTTACAAACTATGGCTACACCTTC. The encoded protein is CASSGLTNYGYTF.

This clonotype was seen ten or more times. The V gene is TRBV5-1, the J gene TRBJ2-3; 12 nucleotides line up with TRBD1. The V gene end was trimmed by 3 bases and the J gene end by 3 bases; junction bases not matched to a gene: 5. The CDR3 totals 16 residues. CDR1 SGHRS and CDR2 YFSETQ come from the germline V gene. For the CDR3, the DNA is TGCGCCAGCAGCTCCGGGACAGGGGGCAGGACAGATACGCAGTATTTT. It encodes CASSSGTGGRTDTQYF.

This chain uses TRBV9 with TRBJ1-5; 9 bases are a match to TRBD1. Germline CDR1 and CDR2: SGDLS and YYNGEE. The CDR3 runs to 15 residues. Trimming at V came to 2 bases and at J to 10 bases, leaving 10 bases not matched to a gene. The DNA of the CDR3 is TGTGCCAGCAGCGTGACCGGGACAGGGATCGCACCCCAGCATTTT. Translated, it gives CASSVTGTGIAPQHF.

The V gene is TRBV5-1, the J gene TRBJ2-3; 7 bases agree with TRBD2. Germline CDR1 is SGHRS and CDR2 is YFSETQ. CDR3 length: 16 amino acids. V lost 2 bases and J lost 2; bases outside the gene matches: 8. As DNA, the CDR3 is TGCGCCAGCAGCTTTCAGTCGGGGGGTTTCACAGATACGCAGTATTTT. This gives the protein CASSFQSGGFTDTQYF.

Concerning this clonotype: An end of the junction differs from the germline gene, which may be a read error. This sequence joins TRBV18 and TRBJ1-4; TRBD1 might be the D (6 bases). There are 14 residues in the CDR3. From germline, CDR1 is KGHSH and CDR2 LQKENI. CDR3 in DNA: TGTCCCAGCTCACCGGTACAGGGTGGAGAAAAACTGTTTTTT. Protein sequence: CPSSPVQGGEKLFF.